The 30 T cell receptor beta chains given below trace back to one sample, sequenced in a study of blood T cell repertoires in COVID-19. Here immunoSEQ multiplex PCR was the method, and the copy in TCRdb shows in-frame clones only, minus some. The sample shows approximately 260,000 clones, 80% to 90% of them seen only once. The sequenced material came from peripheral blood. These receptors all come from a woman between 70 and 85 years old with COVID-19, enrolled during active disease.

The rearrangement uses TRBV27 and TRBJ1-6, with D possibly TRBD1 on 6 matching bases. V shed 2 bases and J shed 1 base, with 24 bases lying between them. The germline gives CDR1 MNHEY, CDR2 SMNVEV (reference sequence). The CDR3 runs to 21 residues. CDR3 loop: CASSLRGAGRGRGSYNSPLHF. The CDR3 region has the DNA TGTGCCAGCAGTTTACGGGGGGCGGGTCGGGGCCGAGGGTCCTATAATTCACCCCTCCACTTT.

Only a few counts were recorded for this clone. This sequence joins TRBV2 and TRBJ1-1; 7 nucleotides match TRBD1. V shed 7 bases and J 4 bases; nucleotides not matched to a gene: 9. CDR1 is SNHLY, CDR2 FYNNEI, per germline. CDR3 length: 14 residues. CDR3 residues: CASNQGVIGTEAFF. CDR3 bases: TGTGCCAGCAACCAGGGGGTAATTGGCACTGAAGCTTTCTTT.

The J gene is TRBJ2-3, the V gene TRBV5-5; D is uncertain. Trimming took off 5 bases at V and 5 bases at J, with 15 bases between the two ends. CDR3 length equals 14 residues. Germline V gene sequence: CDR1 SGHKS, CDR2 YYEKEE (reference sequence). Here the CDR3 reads CASRSRVEVDTQYF. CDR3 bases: TGTGCCAGCAGGAGTCGGGTAGAAGTAGATACGCAGTATTTT.

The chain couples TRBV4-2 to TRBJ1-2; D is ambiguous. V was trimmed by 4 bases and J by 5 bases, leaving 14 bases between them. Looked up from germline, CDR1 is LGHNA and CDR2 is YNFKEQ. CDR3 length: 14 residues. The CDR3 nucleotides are TGTGCCAGCAGCCGAGCGGGTCTAGTTTATGGCTACACCTTC. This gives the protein CASSRAGLVYGYTF.

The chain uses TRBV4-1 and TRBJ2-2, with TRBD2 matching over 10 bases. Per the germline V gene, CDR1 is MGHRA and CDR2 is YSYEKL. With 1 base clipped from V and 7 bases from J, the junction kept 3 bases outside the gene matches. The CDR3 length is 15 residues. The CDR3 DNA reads TGCGCCAGCAGCCAAGGTCTAGCGGGAGTCGGGGAGCTGTTTTTT. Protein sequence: CASSQGLAGVGELFF.

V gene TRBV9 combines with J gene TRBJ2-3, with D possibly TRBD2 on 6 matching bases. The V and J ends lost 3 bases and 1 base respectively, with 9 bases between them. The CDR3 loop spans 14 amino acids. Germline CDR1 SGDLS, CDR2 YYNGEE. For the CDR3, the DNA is TGTGCCAGCAGCGCAGTAGCGGGCACAGATACGCAGTATTTT. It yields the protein CASSAVAGTDTQYF.

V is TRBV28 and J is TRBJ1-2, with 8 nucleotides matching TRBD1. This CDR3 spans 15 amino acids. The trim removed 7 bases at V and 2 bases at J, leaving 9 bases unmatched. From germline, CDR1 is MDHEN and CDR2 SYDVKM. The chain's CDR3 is CASTSVGQVNYGYTF. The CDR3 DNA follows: TGTGCCAGCACCTCGGTGGGACAGGTCAACTATGGCTACACCTTC.

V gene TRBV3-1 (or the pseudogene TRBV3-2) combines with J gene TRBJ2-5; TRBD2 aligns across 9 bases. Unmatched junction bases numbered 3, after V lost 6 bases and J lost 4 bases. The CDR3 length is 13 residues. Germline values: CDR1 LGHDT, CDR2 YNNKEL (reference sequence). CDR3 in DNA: TGTGCCAGCAGTCCGGGACTAGCAGAGACCCAGTACTTC. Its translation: CASSPGLAETQYF.

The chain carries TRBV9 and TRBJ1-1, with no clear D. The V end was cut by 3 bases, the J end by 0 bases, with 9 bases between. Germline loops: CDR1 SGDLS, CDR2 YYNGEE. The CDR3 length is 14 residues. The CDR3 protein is CASSASQVNTEAFF. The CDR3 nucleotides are TGTGCCAGCAGCGCCTCTCAGGTGAACACTGAAGCTTTCTTT.

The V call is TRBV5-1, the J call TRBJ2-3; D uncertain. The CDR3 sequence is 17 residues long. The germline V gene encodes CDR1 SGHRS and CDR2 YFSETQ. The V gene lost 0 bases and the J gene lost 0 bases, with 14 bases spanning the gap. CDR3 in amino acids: CASSLDGHSSSTDTQYF. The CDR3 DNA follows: TGCGCCAGCAGCTTGGATGGGCATTCCTCTAGCACAGATACGCAGTATTTT.

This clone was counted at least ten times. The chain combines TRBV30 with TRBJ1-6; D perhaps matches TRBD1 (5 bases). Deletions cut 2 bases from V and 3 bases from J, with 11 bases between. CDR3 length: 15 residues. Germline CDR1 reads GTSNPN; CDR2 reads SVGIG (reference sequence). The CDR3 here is CAWSKGSGYNSPLHF. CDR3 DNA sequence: TGTGCCTGGAGTAAGGGGTCTGGCTATAATTCACCCCTCCACTTT.

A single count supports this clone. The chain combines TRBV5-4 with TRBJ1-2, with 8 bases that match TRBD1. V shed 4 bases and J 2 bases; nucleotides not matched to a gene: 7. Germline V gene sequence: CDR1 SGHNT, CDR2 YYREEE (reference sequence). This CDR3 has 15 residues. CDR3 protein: CASSMPGQENYGYTF. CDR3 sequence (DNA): TGTGCCAGCAGCATGCCGGGACAGGAGAACTATGGCTACACCTTC.

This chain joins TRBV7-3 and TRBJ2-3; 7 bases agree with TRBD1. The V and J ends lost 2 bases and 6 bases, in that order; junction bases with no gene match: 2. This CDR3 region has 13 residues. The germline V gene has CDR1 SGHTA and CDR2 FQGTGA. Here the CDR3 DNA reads TGTGCCAGCAGCTTAGGCAGGGGGGATACGCAGTATTTT. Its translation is CASSLGRGDTQYF.

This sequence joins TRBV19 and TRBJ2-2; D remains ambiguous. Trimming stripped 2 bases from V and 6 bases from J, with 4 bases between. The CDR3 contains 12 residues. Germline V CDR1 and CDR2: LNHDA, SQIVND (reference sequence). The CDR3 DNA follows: TGTGCCAGTAGTATATATTCCGGGGAGCTGTTTTTT. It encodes CASSIYSGELFF.

The CDR3 loop is CASSPAGRGDTGELFF. The CDR3 DNA sequence: TGTGCCAGCAGCCCCGCAGGCAGGGGCGACACCGGGGAGCTGTTTTTT. This chain connects TRBV7-9 to TRBJ2-2; D is possibly TRBD1 (6 bases). Trimming removed 5 bases at V and 3 bases at J, with 16 bases between. The CDR3 is 16 amino acids. Germline values: CDR1 SEHNR, CDR2 FQNEAQ (reference sequence).

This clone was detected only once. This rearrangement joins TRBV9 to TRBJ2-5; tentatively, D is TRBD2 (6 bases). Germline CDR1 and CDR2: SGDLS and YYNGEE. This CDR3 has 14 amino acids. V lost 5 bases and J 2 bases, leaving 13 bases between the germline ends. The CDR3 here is CASSFGGEQETQYF. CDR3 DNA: TGTGCCAGCAGTTTCGGGGGAGAGCAAGAGACCCAGTACTTC.

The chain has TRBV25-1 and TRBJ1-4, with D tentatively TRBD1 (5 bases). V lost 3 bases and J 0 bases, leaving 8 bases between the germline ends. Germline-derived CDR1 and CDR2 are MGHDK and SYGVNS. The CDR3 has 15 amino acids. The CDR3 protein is CASSDREPTNEKLFF. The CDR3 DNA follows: TGTGCCAGCAGTGACAGGGAACCAACTAATGAAAAACTGTTTTTT.

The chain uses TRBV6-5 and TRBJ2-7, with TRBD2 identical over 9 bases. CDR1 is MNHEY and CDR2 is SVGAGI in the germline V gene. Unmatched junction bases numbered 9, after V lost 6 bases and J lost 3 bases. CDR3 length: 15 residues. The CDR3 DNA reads TGTGCCAGCAGCCGCGGGAGGGGTACTTTCTACGAGCAGTACTTC. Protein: CASSRGRGTFYEQYF.

The CDR3 sequence: CASSVGQGSREQYF. The CDR3 DNA follows: TGTGCCAGTAGTGTGGGACAGGGGTCCCGCGAGCAGTACTTC. The rearrangement uses TRBV19 and TRBJ2-7; 10 bases map to TRBD1. V was clipped by 5 bases and J by 6 bases; unmatched bases: 7. The CDR3 length is 14 residues. In germline, CDR1 is LNHDA, CDR2 SQIVND (reference sequence).

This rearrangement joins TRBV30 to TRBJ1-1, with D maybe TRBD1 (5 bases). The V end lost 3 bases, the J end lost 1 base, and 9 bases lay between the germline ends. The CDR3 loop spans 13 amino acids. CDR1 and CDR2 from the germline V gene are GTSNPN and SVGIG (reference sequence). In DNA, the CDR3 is TGTGCCTGGAGGCTGACAGAGAACACTGAAGCTTTCTTT. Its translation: CAWRLTENTEAFF. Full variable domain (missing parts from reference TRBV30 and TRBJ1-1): SQTIHQWPATLVQPVGSPLSLECTVEGTSNPNLYWYRQAAGRGLQLLFYSVGIGQISSEVPQNLSASRPQDRQFILSSKKLLLSDSGFYLCAWRLTENTEAFFGQGTRLTVV.

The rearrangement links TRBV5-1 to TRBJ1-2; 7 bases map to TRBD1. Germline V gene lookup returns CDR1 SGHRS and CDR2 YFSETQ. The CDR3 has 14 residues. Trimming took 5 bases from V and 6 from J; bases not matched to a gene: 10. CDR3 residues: CASSYDTGVDGYTF. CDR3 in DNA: TGCGCCAGCAGTTACGATACAGGGGTGGATGGCTACACCTTC.

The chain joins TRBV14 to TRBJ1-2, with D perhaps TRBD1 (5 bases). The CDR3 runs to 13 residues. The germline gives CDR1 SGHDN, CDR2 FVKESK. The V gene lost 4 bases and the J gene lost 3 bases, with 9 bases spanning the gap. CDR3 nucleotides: TGTGCCAGCAGCCCGGGACTGGACTATGGCTACACCTTC. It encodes CASSPGLDYGYTF.

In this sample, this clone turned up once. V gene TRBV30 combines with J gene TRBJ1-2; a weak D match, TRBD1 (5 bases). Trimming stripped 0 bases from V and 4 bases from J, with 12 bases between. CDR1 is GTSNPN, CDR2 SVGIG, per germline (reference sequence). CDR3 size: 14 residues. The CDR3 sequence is CAWSVNRIVYGYTF. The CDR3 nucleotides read TGTGCCTGGAGTGTAAACAGGATTGTCTATGGCTACACCTTC.

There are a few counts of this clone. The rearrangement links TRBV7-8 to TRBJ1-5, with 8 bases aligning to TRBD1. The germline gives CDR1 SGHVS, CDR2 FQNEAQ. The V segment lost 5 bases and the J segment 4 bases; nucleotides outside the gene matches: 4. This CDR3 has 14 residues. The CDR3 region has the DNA TGTGCCAGCAGCGGGGGGGACAGGAATCAGCCCCAGCATTTT. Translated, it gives CASSGGDRNQPQHF.

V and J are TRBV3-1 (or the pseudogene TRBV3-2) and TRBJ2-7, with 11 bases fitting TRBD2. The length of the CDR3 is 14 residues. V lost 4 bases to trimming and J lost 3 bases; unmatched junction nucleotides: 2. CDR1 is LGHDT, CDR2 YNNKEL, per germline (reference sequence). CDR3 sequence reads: CASSRGLADYEQYF. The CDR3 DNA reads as TGTGCCAGCAGCCGGGGACTAGCGGACTACGAGCAGTACTTC.

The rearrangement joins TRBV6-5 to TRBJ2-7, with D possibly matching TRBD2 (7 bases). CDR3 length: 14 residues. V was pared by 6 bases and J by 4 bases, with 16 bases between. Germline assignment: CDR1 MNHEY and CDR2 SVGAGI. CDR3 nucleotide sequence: TGTGCCAGCAGCCGAACAGGGACTATATACGAGCAGTACTTC. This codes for CASSRTGTIYEQYF.

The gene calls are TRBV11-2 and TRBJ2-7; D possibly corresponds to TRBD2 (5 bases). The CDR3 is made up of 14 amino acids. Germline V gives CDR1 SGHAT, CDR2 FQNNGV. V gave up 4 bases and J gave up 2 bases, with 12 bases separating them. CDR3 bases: TGTGCCAGCAGCTCGGGGATCCATGCCTACGAGCAGTACTTC. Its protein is CASSSGIHAYEQYF.

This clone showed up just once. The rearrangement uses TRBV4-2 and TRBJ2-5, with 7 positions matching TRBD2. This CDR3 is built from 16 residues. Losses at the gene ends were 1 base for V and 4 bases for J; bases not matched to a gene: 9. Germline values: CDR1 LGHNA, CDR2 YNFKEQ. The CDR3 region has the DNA TGTGCCAGCAGCCAAGGTTCGGGGGGAGAGGGAGAGACCCAGTACTTC. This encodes CASSQGSGGEGETQYF.

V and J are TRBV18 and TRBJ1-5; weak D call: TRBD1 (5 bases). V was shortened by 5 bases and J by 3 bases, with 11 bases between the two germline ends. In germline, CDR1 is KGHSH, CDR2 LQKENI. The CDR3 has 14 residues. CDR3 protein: CASSATGLNQPQHF. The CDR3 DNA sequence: TGTGCCAGCTCAGCCACGGGACTCAATCAGCCCCAGCATTTT.

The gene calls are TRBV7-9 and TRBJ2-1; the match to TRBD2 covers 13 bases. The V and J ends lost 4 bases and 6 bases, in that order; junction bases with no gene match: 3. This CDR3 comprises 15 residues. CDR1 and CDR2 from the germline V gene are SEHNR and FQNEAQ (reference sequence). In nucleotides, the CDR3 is TGTGCCAGCAGCTGGACTAGCGGGAGTATCAATGAGCAGTTCTTC. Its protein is CASSWTSGSINEQFF.